These T cell receptor beta chains were read from a single sample in a study of cytomegalovirus exposure and HLA in healthy donors. Method: immunoSEQ multiplex PCR; TCRdb's copy keeps in-frame clones and lacks some. The table includes around 130,000 clones, about 85% detected once. Input material: PBMCs. The origin of the receptors is a boy aged 5 to 17 in good health and CMV-seronegative. CDR3s include the opening cysteine and the closing phenylalanine or tryptophan. D genes are given only for firm matches. Not every row has a clone size; where given, it reads once, few, many or a size class.

abundance	v_gene	j_gene	d_gene	CDR3nt	CDR3aa
NA	TRBV7-2	TRBJ2-1	NA	TGTGCCAGCAGCTTAGAAGTCGGGAAGGGGTTCTTC	CASSLEVGKGFF
NA	TRBV2	TRBJ1-1	NA	TGTGCCAGCAGTGTCCTCGGGAAGAACACTGAAGCTTTCTTT	CASSVLGKNTEAFF
NA	TRBV6-4	TRBJ2-5	NA	TGTGCCAGCAGTTTCAGGGAGACCCAGTACTTC	CASSFRETQYF
NA	TRBV5-1	TRBJ1-6	NA	TGCGCCAGCAGCTCGGGGGGGGGTAATTCACCCCTCCACTTT	CASSSGGGNSPLHF
NA	TRBV7-3	TRBJ1-1	NA	TGTGCCAGCAGACCGGGGGGGAGGAACACTGAAGCTTTCTTT	CASRPGGRNTEAFF
once	TRBV5-4	TRBJ2-2	NA	TGTGCCAGCAGCCCGGAGGCCTCACGGCCCGGGGAGCTGTTTTTT	CASSPEASRPGELFF
NA	TRBV6-6	TRBJ1-5	TRBD1	TGTGCCAGCAGTTACTCGAGGGACAGGGGAGGTCAGCCCCAGCATTTT	CASSYSRDRGGQPQHF
NA	TRBV19	TRBJ1-2	NA	TGTGCCAGTAGGCCGGGGCAGGGAGGCGGCTACACCTTC	CASRPGQGGGYTF
NA	TRBV5-1	TRBJ2-3	TRBD2	TGCGCCAGCAGCTGGACTAGCGGGAGCACAGATACGCAGTATTTT	CASSWTSGSTDTQYF
NA	TRBV5-1	TRBJ2-3	NA	TGCGCCAGCACCTCGAACAGGGCCACAGATACGCAGTATTTT	CASTSNRATDTQYF
few	TRBV6-1	TRBJ1-2	TRBD1	TGTGCCAGCAGTGCCCCGACAGGGGATGGCTACACCTTC	CASSAPTGDGYTF
NA	TRBV30	TRBJ2-7	NA	TGTGCCTGGAGCCCCTCCGGACACTACGAGCAGTACTTC	CAWSPSGHYEQYF
few	TRBV4-3	TRBJ2-2	TRBD2	TGCGCCAGCAGCCAGGACCATCGGACTAGCGGGTCCGGGGAGCTGTTTTTT	CASSQDHRTSGSGELFF
NA	TRBV19	TRBJ1-5	NA	TGTGCCAGTAGTATATTGCAGGGGCAGAGTCAGCCCCAGCATTTT	CASSILQGQSQPQHF
NA	TRBV5-6	TRBJ1-2	NA	TGTGCCAGCAGCTTGCTACCTGCCCCGGGCTACACCTTC	CASSLLPAPGYTF
NA	TRBV5-4	TRBJ2-5	TRBD2	TGTGCCAGCAGCCCGGGGCCTAGCGGGGGTGGGTGGGAAAAAGAGACCCAGTACTTC	CASSPGPSGGGWEKETQYF
NA	TRBV7-6	TRBJ2-5	NA	TGTGCCAGCAGCTCTATTAGCGGAGGGGAGACCCAGTACTTC	CASSSISGGETQYF
NA	TRBV4-3	TRBJ2-2	TRBD2	TGCGCCAGCAGCACGGGACTATCTAACACCGGGGAGCTGTTTTTT	CASSTGLSNTGELFF
NA	TRBV7-2	TRBJ2-5	TRBD2	TGTGCCAGCAGCTTCCCGCCGCGGGGGGAGGAGACCCAGTACTTC	CASSFPPRGEETQYF
NA	TRBV25-1	TRBJ1-5	NA	TGTGCCAGCAGTGAAAGACAGAATCAGCCCCAGCATTTT	CASSERQNQPQHF
once	TRBV9	TRBJ1-1	NA	TGTGCCAGCAGCGTAGAGGCAGGGATGGGCACTGAAGCTTTCTTT	CASSVEAGMGTEAFF
NA	TRBV30	TRBJ2-4	NA	TGTGCCTGGAGTGTACTAGATGGTTCCAAAAACATTCAGTACTTC	CAWSVLDGSKNIQYF
NA	TRBV5-8	TRBJ2-1	TRBD2	TGTGCCAGCAGCTTAGGACTAGCGGGAGGCGAGCAGTTCTTC	CASSLGLAGGEQFF
NA	TRBV7-8	TRBJ1-2	NA	TGTGCCAGCAGCACCCACCTAGGACAGTCAGCTAACTATGGCTACACCTTC	CASSTHLGQSANYGYTF
NA	TRBV5-1	TRBJ2-5	TRBD2	TGCGCCAGCAGCTCGACTAGCAGGACCCAAGAGACCCAGTACTTC	CASSSTSRTQETQYF
once	TRBV18	TRBJ2-5	NA	TGTGCCAGCTCACCACCCGGGGGACGGCAAGAGACCCAGTACTTC	CASSPPGGRQETQYF
NA	TRBV30	TRBJ2-7	TRBD2	TGTGCCTGGAGGATCGCCCCGGGGGGGGAGCAGTACTTC	CAWRIAPGGEQYF
NA	TRBV2	TRBJ1-3	TRBD1	TGTGCCAGCAGTTATAGGACAGGGTCTGGAAACACCATATATTTT	CASSYRTGSGNTIYF
NA	TRBV10-3	TRBJ2-7	TRBD2	TGTGCCATCGCTAGCGGGACTAGGGAGTACGAGCAGTACTTC	CAIASGTREYEQYF
NA	TRBV19	TRBJ1-2	NA	TGTGCCAGTAACCCCGGTGGGGGCTGGTATGGCTACACCTTC	CASNPGGGWYGYTF
NA	TRBV5-1	TRBJ2-1	NA	TGCGCCAGCAGCCCCCCTGGGCAGTACAATGAGCAGTTCTTC	CASSPPGQYNEQFF
once	TRBV30	TRBJ2-1	NA	TGTGCCTGGAGTCCGCGGGGAAGAGGGCATGAGCAGTTCTTC	CAWSPRGRGHEQFF
NA	TRBV18	TRBJ1-1	TRBD1	TGTGCCAGCTCTCCTACAGGGGGCCGCACTGAAGCTTTCTTT	CASSPTGGRTEAFF
few	TRBV4-1	TRBJ1-2	TRBD1	TGCGCCAGCAGCCAAACCCAGGGGGACTATGGCTACACCTTC	CASSQTQGDYGYTF